A single sample gave rise to the 13 T cell receptor beta chains below, sequenced in a study of T cell responses to AZD1222 COVID-19 vaccine. Sequencing used immunoSEQ multiplex PCR; TCRdb keeps in-frame clones, though not all of them. The sample consists of 77,000 or so clones, approximately 88% of them appearing once. Sequencing was performed on peripheral blood, taken on day 0 of AZD1222 vaccination. These receptors were collected from an adult in good health.

This clone was seen only a few times. The rearrangement links TRBV10-3 to TRBJ2-1; 7 bases are a match to TRBD2. Germline-derived CDR1 and CDR2 are ENHRY and SYGVKD. The CDR3 spans 15 residues. Unmatched junction bases numbered 11, after V lost 3 bases and J lost 9 bases. CDR3 DNA sequence: TGTGCCATCAGTGACACGGGGGGTTCCGAGGGTGAGCAGTTCTTC. Encoded protein: CAISDTGGSEGEQFF.

The CDR3 coding sequence is TGTGCCACCAGTGACGGGACAGAGACTGGCTACACCTTC. This gives the protein CATSDGTETGYTF. This rearrangement joins TRBV24-1 to TRBJ1-2; 7 nucleotides align to TRBD1. The V gene end was trimmed by 4 bases and the J gene end by 7 bases; junction bases not matched to a gene: 5. Germline V gives CDR1 KGHDR, CDR2 SFDVKD. The CDR3 spans 13 residues.

The chain recombines TRBV27 with TRBJ1-4, with TRBD1 identical over 7 bases. Germline trimming cut 5 bases from V and 7 bases from J; bases unmatched to any gene: 7. There are 14 residues in the CDR3. The germline gives CDR1 MNHEY, CDR2 SMNVEV (reference sequence). CDR3 nucleotides: TGTGCCAGCAGTGCAGGGGGGCCTGGTGAAAAACTGTTTTTT. Translated, it gives CASSAGGPGEKLFF.

The chain couples TRBV19 to TRBJ1-1; 9 bases agree with TRBD1. Germline V lookup: CDR1 LNHDA, CDR2 SQIVND (reference sequence). CDR3 length: 14 residues. The trim removed 7 bases at V and 4 bases at J, leaving 7 bases unmatched. The CDR3 DNA is TGTGCCAGTACCAAAACAGGGGGCATCACTGAAGCTTTCTTT. Encoded protein: CASTKTGGITEAFF.

This clone has more than one count but fewer than ten. This chain links TRBV3-1 (or the pseudogene TRBV3-2) with TRBJ1-2, with D tentatively TRBD1 (6 bases). This CDR3 has 13 residues. V was trimmed by 1 base and J by 8 bases, leaving 11 bases between them. Germline CDR1 LGHDT, CDR2 YNNKEL (reference sequence). The CDR3 loop reads CASSQGGADGYTF. CDR3 bases: TGTGCCAGCAGCCAAGGGGGGGCTGACGGCTACACCTTC.

This clone occurred once. The rearrangement links TRBV2 to TRBJ2-1, with TRBD1 identical over 8 bases. Germline-derived CDR1 and CDR2 are SNHLY and FYNNEI. Losses at the gene ends were 3 bases for V and 0 bases for J; bases not matched to a gene: 10. The CDR3 is 18 residues long. The DNA for the CDR3 is TGTGCCAGCAGTGATCAAGAGGGACAGGCGAGCTCCTACAATGAGCAGTTCTTC. Encoded protein: CASSDQEGQASSYNEQFF.

The chain uses TRBV5-1 and TRBJ2-1; 9 nucleotides agree with TRBD1. The CDR3 is 14 residues long. V gave up 7 bases and J gave up 9 bases; unmatched junction bases: 11. The germline V gene has CDR1 SGHRS and CDR2 YFSETQ. CDR3 region: CASGWGQGNGEQFF. As DNA, the CDR3 is TGCGCCAGCGGTTGGGGACAGGGTAACGGTGAGCAGTTCTTC.

The rearrangement links TRBV10-3 to TRBJ2-1; 9 nucleotides match TRBD1. The V gene end was trimmed by 9 bases and the J gene end by 1 base; junction bases not matched to a gene: 1. The CDR3 runs to 13 residues. Germline V gene data show CDR1 as ENHRY and CDR2 as SYGVKD. This CDR3 reads CAIGTGSYNEQFF. As DNA, the CDR3 is TGTGCCATAGGGACAGGGTCCTACAATGAGCAGTTCTTC.

The chain employs TRBV2 and TRBJ2-3; D is uncertain. The CDR3 spans 12 residues. V dropped 2 bases and J dropped 8 bases, with 8 bases sitting between them. Germline assignment: CDR1 SNHLY and CDR2 FYNNEI. The CDR3 reads CASSELRGTQYF. For the CDR3, the DNA is TGTGCCAGCAGTGAATTACGCGGTACGCAGTATTTT. Filled out from reference TRBV2 and TRBJ2-3, the complete variable domain reads EPEVTQTPSHQVTQMGQEVILRCVPISNHLYFYWYRQILGQKVEFLVSFYNNEISEKSEIFDDQFSVERPDGSNFTLKIRSTKLEDSAMYFCASSELRGTQYFGPGTRLTVL.

The gene calls are TRBV27 and TRBJ2-1, with TRBD1 identical over 8 bases. Trimming took 2 bases from V and 7 from J; bases not matched to a gene: 4. This CDR3 comprises 14 residues. Germline CDR1 MNHEY, CDR2 SMNVEV (reference sequence). The CDR3 region is CASSLRTGGNEQFF. The DNA of the CDR3 is TGTGCCAGCAGTTTAAGAACAGGGGGGAATGAGCAGTTCTTC.

The gene calls are TRBV5-1 and TRBJ2-2; D remains ambiguous. This CDR3 comprises 15 residues. Germline-derived CDR1 and CDR2 are SGHRS and YFSETQ. Trimming took 1 base from V and 0 from J, leaving 7 bases between them. This CDR3 is CASSLNSANTGELFF. In DNA form, the CDR3 reads TGCGCCAGCAGCTTGAACAGCGCGAACACCGGGGAGCTGTTTTTT.

The chain is built from TRBV19 and TRBJ2-2, with 9 bases identical to TRBD1. The length of the CDR3 is 17 residues. The J segment lost 4 bases and the V segment lost 4 bases, leaving 10 bases of the junction unmatched. Germline CDR1 reads LNHDA; CDR2 reads SQIVND (reference sequence). CDR3 bases: TGTGCCAGTAGTAAAAGACCGGGACAGGGTCGCACCGGGGAGCTGTTTTTT. It is translated as CASSKRPGQGRTGELFF.

In its sample, this clone was seen once. The chain recombines TRBV7-8 with TRBJ2-7; 8 positions match TRBD1. Germline V lookup: CDR1 SGHVS, CDR2 FQNEAQ. This CDR3 comprises 16 residues. Unmatched junction bases numbered 7, after V lost 1 base and J lost 2 bases. This CDR3 reads CASSLETGVRAYEQYF. CDR3 DNA: TGTGCCAGCAGCTTAGAGACAGGGGTTCGCGCCTACGAGCAGTACTTC.